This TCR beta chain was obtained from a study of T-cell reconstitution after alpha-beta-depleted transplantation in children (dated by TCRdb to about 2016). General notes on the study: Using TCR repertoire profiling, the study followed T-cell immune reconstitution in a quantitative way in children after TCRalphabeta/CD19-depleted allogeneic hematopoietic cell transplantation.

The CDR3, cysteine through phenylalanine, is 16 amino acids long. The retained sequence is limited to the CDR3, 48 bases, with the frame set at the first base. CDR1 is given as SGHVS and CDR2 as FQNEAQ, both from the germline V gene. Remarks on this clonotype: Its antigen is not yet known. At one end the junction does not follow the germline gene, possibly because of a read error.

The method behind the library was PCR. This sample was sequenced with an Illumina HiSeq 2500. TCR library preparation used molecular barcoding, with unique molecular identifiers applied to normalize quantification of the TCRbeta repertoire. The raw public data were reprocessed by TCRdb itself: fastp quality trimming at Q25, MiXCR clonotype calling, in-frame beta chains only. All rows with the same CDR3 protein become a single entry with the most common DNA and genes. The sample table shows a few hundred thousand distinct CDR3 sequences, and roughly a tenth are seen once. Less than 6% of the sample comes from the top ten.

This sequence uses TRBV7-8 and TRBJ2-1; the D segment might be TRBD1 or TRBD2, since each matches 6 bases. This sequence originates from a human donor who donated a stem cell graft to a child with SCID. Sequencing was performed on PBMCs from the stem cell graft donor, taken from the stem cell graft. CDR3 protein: CASSPRTGASYNEQLF. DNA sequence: TGTGCCAGCAGCCCTCGCACGGGGGCCTCCTACAATGAGCAGCTCTTC.